Detailed here is one T cell receptor (beta chain). Treatment defined: 15 to 20 received Ad26.COV2.S at low or high dose, single or two shots; 5 received placebo; per-sample allocation not given. Sampling happened 63 days after the first vaccine or placebo injection. The data originate from a study of Ad26.COV2.S vaccination and SARS-CoV-2 variants. The CDR3 covers 15 residues. The V segment lost 1 base and the J segment 3 bases; nucleotides outside the gene matches: 3. Looked up from germline, CDR1 is MNHNS and CDR2 is SASEGT. Using immunoSEQ multiplex PCR, the repertoire was profiled, and TCRdb retains in-frame clones only, with some absent. The data show about 350,000 clones, 80% to 90% seen once.

V usage is TRBV6-1 and J usage is TRBJ2-3; the match to TRBD2 covers 8 bases. This sequence originates from a person between 18 and 65 years old who received the Ad26.COV2.S COVID-19 vaccine or a placebo. The sequencing here drew on peripheral blood, taken in a trial of Ad26.COV2.S vaccine versus placebo. The CDR3 reads CASSEVGGGTDTQYF. The CDR3 nucleotides are TGTGCCAGCAGTGAAGTGGGCGGGGGGACAGATACGCAGTATTTT.